This TCR beta chain was profiled in a study of T-cell reconstitution after alpha-beta-depleted transplantation in children. Researchers prepared the TCRbeta library using unique molecular identifiers, the study reports. TCRdb used MiXCR to reprocess the PCR reads, holding one entry per CDR3 protein. The table lists about 580,000 distinct CDR3 sequences, more than 20% of them singletons. The CDR3 runs to 14 residues. The V gene lost 0 bases and the J gene lost 2 bases, with 6 bases spanning the gap. Germline loops: CDR1 SGHRS, CDR2 YFSETQ. This clonotype was counted a few times. The antigen is undetermined. Whole-study results and caveats: Surviving recipient cells, namely T cells and thymic progenitors, were the source of high day-60 TCRbeta diversity in some patients. From newly produced T cells came most of the T-cell counts and diversity one year after transplant.

The input for sequencing was PBMCs, taken before TCRalphabeta/CD19-depleted stem cell transplant. The chain carries TRBV5-1 and TRBJ2-1, with D uncertain. The receptor comes from a boy younger than two with Wiskott-Aldrich syndrome, due to receive a stem cell transplant. The CDR3 DNA reads as TGCGCCAGCAGCTTGGTGGCTACCTACAATGAGCAGTTCTTC. Translated: CASSLVATYNEQFF.